This T cell receptor (beta chain) was found in a study of T cells in Graves' hyperthyroidism and ophthalmopathy. CDR3 length: 15 amino acids. V gave up 8 bases and J gave up 3 bases; unmatched junction bases: 8. Germline V lookup: CDR1 MNHNS, CDR2 SASEGT. This clonotype has ten or more counts. TCR beta CDR3 sequences were amplified from RNA transcripts. The study used the HTBI primer set for a first-round RT-PCR of the TCR CDR3. MiXCR, run by TCRdb on the multiplex PCR reads, gives a single entry per CDR3 protein. The sample carries 400,000 to 550,000 distinct CDR3 sequences, approximately 14% recorded once.

This chain connects TRBV6-1 to TRBJ2-2, with TRBD1 matching 8 bases. What was sequenced was blood. This TCR was recovered from a young woman with Graves' hyperthyroidism. In DNA form, the CDR3 reads TGTGCCAGCTCAAGTTCGGGACAGGACACCGGGGAGCTGTTTTTT. Amino acids: CASSSSGQDTGELFF.